What follows are 9 T cell receptor beta chains derived from one specimen sequenced in a study of CD8+ T cells in alopecia areata. Extraction of RNA preceded its reverse transcription into cDNA, which served as the sequencing template. The method was immunoSEQ multiplex PCR; TCRdb's version includes in-frame clones alone and lacks a portion of them. This table has 120,000 or so clones, about 46% appearing once. Sequencing was done on a sample of NKG2D-low CD8+ T cells sorted from blood. The receptor set was obtained from a human donor with alopecia areata.

The V gene is TRBV30, the J gene TRBJ2-3, with D possibly being TRBD1 or TRBD2 (6 bases each). V was clipped by 4 bases and J by 9 bases, with 20 bases between them. Germline lookup yields CDR1 GTSNPN and CDR2 SVGIG (reference sequence). This CDR3 spans 14 amino acids. CDR3 in amino acids: CAWTSDLIGGTQYF. As DNA, the CDR3 is TGTGCCTGGACTAGCGATCTTATAGGGGGGACGCAGTATTTT.

The chain joins TRBV29-1 to TRBJ2-7; D is perhaps TRBD2 (5 bases). Trimming stripped 1 base from V and 2 bases from J, with 12 bases between. Germline assignment: CDR1 SQVTM and CDR2 ANQGSEA. This CDR3 has 14 residues. CDR3 DNA: TGCAGCGTTGAAGTCGACGGGATTACCTACGAGCAGTACTTC. Protein: CSVEVDGITYEQYF.

This rearrangement joins TRBV29-1 to TRBJ2-3; D may be TRBD1 (5 bases). The CDR3 consists of 15 residues. Trimming removed 4 bases from V and 5 bases from J, with 19 bases in between. Germline V gene sequence: CDR1 SQVTM, CDR2 ANQGSEA. Here the CDR3 reads CSVVPRALTQDTQYF. The DNA of the CDR3 is TGCAGCGTTGTCCCCAGGGCGCTCACACAAGATACGCAGTATTTT.

V and J are TRBV19 and TRBJ2-3; TRBD1 matches 7 bases. Trimming took 1 base from V and 2 from J; bases not matched to a gene: 6. The CDR3 is 16 residues long. The V gene's germline CDR1 is LNHDA and CDR2 SQIVND (reference sequence). DNA of the CDR3: TGTGCCAGTAGTATAGGGACAGGAGCCTACACAGATACGCAGTATTTT. Protein: CASSIGTGAYTDTQYF.

This clone appeared a few times. This chain joins TRBV30 and TRBJ2-3; D may be TRBD2 (6 bases). The CDR3 sequence is 12 residues long. Germline CDR1 is GTSNPN and CDR2 is SVGIG (reference sequence). Trimming shortened V by 5 bases and J by 3 bases, and 9 bases separated the two germline ends. The CDR3, as DNA: TGTGCCTGGCTAGGACTAACAGATACGCAGTATTTT. It translates to CAWLGLTDTQYF.

The chain is built from TRBV29-1 and TRBJ2-1, with 7 nucleotides matching TRBD2. CDR1 and CDR2 (germline): SQVTM, ANQGSEA. The CDR3 spans 14 residues. The junction had 10 bases not matched to a gene; V was cut back by 3 bases and J by 8 bases. CDR3 nucleotide sequence: TGCAGCGTTGATTCGGCAGTACGGGAGGATGAGCAGTTCTTC. Protein product: CSVDSAVREDEQFF.

The chain joins TRBV29-1 to TRBJ1-1; unclear D gene. The germline V gene encodes CDR1 SQVTM and CDR2 ANQGSEA. This CDR3 comprises 13 residues. The V and J ends lost 0 bases and 1 base respectively, with 6 bases between them. CDR3 residues: CSVEDMWNTEAFF. The CDR3 bases are TGCAGCGTTGAAGATATGTGGAACACTGAAGCTTTCTTT.

V gene TRBV6-1 combines with J gene TRBJ2-1, with D uncertain. The CDR3 consists of 13 residues. CDR1 MNHNS and CDR2 SASEGT come from the germline V gene. Trimming shortened V by 8 bases and J by 6 bases, and 14 bases separated the two germline ends. The CDR3 DNA reads TGTGCCAGCGCCTTGCCCCCAATCAATGAGCAGTTCTTC. It encodes CASALPPINEQFF.

This clone was picked up a small number of times. V gene TRBV7-9 combines with J gene TRBJ1-1; no reliable D call. V lost 3 bases and J 8 bases, leaving 16 bases between the germline ends. The CDR3 runs 14 residues. Germline V gene lookup returns CDR1 SEHNR and CDR2 FQNEAQ (reference sequence). The CDR3 DNA reads as TGTGCCAGCAGCTTCTTAGTGGCCAGCAGGGAAGCTTTCTTT. Protein: CASSFLVASREAFF.